A single sample is the source of the 11 T cell receptor beta chains below, sequenced in a study of blood T cell repertoires in COVID-19. TCRdb's table, derived via immunoSEQ multiplex PCR, lists solely in-frame clones and lacks some. The sample includes roughly 26,000 clones, 83% of them seen just once. Sequencing was performed on peripheral blood. The receptors were sampled from a human donor in a cohort sampled during active COVID-19.

This clone has just one count. The V call is TRBV29-1, the J call TRBJ1-1; no reliable D call. CDR1 is SQVTM, CDR2 ANQGSEA, per germline. Between the trimmed V and J ends, which lost 7 bases and 2 bases, there was a span of 8 bases. The CDR3 consists of 11 residues. CDR3 amino acids: CSGTANTEAFF. The CDR3 nucleotides read TGCAGCGGAACAGCTAACACTGAAGCTTTCTTT.

This clone has only a few counts. V is TRBV2 and J is TRBJ1-1; 8 bases map to TRBD1. Germline CDR1 SNHLY, CDR2 FYNNEI. The CDR3 totals 13 residues. J was trimmed by 5 bases and V by 10 bases; bases with no gene match: 9. The DNA for the CDR3 is TGTGCCACCGAACAGGGGGAGGGAACTGAAGCTTTCTTT. It encodes CATEQGEGTEAFF.

This chain connects TRBV4-3 to TRBJ2-1; TRBD1 matches at 9 bases. The CDR3 loop spans 15 amino acids. Germline V gives CDR1 LGHNA, CDR2 YSLEER. V was pared by 5 bases and J by 0 bases, with 2 bases of the junction left unmatched. CDR3 region: CASSMDRGSYNEQFF. In nucleotides, the CDR3 is TGCGCCAGCAGCATGGACAGGGGCTCCTACAATGAGCAGTTCTTC.

The chain employs TRBV20-1 and TRBJ2-7; 14 nucleotides align to TRBD2. The CDR3 has 17 residues. Trimming removed 3 bases from V and 0 bases from J; junction bases left unmatched: 7. CDR1 DFQATT and CDR2 SNEGSKA come from the germline V gene (reference sequence). The CDR3 region is CSASSTSGGGSSYEQYF. The CDR3 coding sequence is TGCAGTGCTAGTTCGACTAGCGGGGGGGGAAGCTCCTACGAGCAGTACTTC.

V usage is TRBV6-5 and J usage is TRBJ1-2; D is ambiguous. V was pared by 0 bases and J by 7 bases, with 12 bases between. The CDR3 is 14 amino acids. Germline CDR1 reads MNHEY; CDR2 reads SVGAGI. The CDR3 is CASSYSGGLSGYTF. The CDR3 region has the DNA TGTGCCAGCAGTTACTCGGGCGGGCTGAGTGGCTACACCTTC.

This chain joins TRBV11-2 and TRBJ2-6; the match to TRBD2 covers 13 bases. The CDR3 contains 18 residues. J was trimmed by 2 bases and V by 4 bases; bases with no gene match: 5. The germline V gene encodes CDR1 SGHAT and CDR2 FQNNGV. The CDR3 sequence: CASSWELAGGPGANVLTF. The DNA of the CDR3 is TGTGCCAGCAGCTGGGAACTAGCGGGAGGGCCTGGGGCCAACGTCCTGACTTTC.

This clone has a handful of counts. The chain combines TRBV2 with TRBJ2-4; a weak D match, TRBD1 (7 bases). CDR1 and CDR2 from the germline V gene are SNHLY and FYNNEI. The CDR3 runs 18 residues. V lost 6 bases, J lost 2 bases, and 23 bases lay in between. This CDR3 reads CASSNRGGWDLTKNIQYF. In DNA, the CDR3 is TGTGCCAGCAGCAACAGGGGAGGCTGGGATCTAACCAAAAACATTCAGTACTTC.

The rearrangement uses TRBV29-1 and TRBJ2-5; D is unresolved. CDR3 length: 14 amino acids. Germline CDR1 SQVTM, CDR2 ANQGSEA. V shed 4 bases and J shed 5 bases, with 17 bases lying between them. The CDR3 DNA is TGCAGCGTTGTGTCACTCTGGGCTGAGGAGACCCAGTACTTC. This translates into CSVVSLWAEETQYF.

V and J are TRBV5-4 and TRBJ2-4; 11 bases line up with TRBD2. Germline V gene data show CDR1 as SGHNT and CDR2 as YYREEE (reference sequence). After removal of 4 bases from V and 1 base from J, the junction contained 1 base not matched to a gene. The CDR3 loop spans 15 amino acids. Here the CDR3 DNA reads TGTGCCAGCAGCCCTAGCGGGGGGGCCAAAAACATTCAGTACTTC. Residues: CASSPSGGAKNIQYF.

This sequence joins TRBV29-1 and TRBJ1-4, with 7 bases identical to TRBD1. CDR1 and CDR2 from the germline V gene are SQVTM and ANQGSEA. Germline trimming cut 5 bases from V and 8 bases from J; bases unmatched to any gene: 14. The CDR3 has 15 amino acids. The CDR3 bases are TGCAGCGTTACAGGGGTCGGGGGCGAAGGGGAAAAACTGTTTTTT. Protein sequence: CSVTGVGGEGEKLFF.

This clone was picked up a small number of times. The junction departs from the called germline gene at one end, perhaps through a read error. The V and J genes are TRBV24-1 and TRBJ2-2; TRBD1 aligns across 8 bases. The germline V gene encodes CDR1 KGHDR and CDR2 SFDVKD. The CDR3 sequence is 14 residues long. The CDR3 sequence: CAARGPISTGELFF. CDR3 nucleotides: TGTGCCGCCAGGGGGCCTATATCCACCGGGGAGCTGTTTTTT.